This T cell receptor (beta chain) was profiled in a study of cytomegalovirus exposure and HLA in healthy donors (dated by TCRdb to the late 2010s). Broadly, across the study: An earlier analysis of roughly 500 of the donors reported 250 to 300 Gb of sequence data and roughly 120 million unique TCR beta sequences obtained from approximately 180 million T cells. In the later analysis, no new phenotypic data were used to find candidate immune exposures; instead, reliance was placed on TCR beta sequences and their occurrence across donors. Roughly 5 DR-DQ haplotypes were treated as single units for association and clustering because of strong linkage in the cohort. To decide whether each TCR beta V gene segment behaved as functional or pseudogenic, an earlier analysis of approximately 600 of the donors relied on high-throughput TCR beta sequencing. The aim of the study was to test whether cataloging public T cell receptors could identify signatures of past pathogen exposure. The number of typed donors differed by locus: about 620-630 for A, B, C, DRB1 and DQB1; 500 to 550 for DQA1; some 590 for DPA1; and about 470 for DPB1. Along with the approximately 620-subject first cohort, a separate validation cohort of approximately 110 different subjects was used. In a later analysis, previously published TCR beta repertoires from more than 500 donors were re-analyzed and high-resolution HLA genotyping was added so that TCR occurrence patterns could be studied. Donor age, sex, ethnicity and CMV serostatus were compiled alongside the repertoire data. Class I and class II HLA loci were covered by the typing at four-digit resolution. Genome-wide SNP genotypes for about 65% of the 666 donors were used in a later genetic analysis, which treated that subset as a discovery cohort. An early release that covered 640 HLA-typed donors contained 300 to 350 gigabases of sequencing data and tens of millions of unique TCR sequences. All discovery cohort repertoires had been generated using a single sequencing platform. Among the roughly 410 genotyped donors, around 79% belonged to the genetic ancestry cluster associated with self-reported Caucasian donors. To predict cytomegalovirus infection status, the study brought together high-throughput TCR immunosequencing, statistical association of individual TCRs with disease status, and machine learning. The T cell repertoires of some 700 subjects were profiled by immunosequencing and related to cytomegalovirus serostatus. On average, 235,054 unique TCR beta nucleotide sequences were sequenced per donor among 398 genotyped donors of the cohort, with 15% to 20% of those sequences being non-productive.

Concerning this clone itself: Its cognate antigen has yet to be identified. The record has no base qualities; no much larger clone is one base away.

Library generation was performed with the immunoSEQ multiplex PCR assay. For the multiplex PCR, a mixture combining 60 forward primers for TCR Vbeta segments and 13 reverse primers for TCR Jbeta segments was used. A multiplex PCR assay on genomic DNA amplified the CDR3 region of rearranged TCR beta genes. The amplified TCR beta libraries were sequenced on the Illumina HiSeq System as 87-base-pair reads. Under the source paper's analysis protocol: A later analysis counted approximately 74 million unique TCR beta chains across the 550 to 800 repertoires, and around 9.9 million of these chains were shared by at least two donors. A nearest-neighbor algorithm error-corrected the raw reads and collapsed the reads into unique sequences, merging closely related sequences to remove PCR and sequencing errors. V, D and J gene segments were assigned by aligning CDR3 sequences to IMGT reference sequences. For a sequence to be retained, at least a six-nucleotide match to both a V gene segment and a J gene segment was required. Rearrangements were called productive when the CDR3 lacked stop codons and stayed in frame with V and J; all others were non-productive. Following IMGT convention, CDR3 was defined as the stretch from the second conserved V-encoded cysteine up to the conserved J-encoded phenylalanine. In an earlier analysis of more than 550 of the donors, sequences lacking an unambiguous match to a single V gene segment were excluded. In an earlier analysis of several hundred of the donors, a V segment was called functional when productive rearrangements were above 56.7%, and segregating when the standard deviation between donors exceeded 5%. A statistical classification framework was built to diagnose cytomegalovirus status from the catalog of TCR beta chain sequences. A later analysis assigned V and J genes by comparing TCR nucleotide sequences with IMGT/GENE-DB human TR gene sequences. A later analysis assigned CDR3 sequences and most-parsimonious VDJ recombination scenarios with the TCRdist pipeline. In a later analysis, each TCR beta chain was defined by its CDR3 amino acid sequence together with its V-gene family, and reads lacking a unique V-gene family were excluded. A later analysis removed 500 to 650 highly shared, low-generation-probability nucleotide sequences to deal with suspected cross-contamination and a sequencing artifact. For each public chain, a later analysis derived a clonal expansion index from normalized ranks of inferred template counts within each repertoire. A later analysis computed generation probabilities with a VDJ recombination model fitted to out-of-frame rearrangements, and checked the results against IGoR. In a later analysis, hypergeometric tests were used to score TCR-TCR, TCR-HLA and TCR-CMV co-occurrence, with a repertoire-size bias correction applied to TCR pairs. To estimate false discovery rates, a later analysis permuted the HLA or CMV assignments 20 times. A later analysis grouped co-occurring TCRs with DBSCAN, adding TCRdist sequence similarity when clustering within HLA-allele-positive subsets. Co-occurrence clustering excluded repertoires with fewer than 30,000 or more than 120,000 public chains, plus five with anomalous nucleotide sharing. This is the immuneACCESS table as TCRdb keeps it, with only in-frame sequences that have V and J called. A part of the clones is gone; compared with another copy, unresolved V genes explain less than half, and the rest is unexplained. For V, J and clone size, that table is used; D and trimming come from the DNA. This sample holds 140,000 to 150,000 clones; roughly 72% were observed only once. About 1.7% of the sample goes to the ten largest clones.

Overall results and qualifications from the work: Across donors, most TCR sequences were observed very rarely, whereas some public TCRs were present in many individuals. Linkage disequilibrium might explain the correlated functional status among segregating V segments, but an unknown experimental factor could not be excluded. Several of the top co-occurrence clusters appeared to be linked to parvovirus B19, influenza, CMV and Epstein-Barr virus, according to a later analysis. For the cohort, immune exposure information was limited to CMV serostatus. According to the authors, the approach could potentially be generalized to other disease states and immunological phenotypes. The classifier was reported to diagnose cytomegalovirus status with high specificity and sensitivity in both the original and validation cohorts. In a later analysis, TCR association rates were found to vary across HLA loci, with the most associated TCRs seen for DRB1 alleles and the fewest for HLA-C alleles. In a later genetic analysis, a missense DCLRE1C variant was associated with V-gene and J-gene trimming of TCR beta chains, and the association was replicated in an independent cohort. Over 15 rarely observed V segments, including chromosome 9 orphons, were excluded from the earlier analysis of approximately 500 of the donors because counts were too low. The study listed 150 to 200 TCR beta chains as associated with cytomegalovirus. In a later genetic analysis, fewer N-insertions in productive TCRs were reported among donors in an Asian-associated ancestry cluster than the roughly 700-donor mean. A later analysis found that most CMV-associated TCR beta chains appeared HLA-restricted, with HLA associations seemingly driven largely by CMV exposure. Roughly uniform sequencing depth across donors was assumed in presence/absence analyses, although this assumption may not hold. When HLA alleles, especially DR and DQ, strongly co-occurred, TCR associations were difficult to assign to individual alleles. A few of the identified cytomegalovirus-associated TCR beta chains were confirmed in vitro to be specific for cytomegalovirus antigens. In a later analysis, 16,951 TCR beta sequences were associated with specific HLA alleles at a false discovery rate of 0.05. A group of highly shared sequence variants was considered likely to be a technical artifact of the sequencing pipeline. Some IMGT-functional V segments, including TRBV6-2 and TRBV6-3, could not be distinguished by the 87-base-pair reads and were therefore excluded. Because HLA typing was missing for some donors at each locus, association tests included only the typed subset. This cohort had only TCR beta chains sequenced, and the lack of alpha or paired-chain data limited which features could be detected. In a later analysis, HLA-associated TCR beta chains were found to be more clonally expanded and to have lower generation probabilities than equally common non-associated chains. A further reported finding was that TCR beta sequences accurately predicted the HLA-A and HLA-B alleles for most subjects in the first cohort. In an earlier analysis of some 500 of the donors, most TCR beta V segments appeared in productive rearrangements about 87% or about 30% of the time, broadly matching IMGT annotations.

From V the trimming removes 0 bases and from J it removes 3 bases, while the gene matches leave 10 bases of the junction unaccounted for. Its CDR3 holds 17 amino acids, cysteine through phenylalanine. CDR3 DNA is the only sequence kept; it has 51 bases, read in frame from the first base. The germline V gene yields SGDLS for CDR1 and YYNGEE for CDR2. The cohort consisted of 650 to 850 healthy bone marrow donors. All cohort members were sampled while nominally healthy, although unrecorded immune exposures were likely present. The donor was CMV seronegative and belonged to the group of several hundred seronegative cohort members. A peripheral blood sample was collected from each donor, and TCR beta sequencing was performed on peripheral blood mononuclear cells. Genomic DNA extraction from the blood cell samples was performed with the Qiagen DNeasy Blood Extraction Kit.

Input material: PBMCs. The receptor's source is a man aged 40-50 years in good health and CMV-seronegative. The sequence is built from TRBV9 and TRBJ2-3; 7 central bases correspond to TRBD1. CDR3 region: CASSVGFVDRSTDTQYF. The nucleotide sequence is TGTGCCAGCAGCGTAGGTTTTGTGGACAGGTCGACAGATACGCAGTATTTT.